One and the same sample provided the 15 T cell receptor beta chains below, sequenced in a study of T cell responses to AZD1222 COVID-19 vaccine. The repertoire was sequenced with immunoSEQ multiplex PCR; TCRdb's copy has only in-frame clones and lacks some. This sample has about 78,000 clones; roughly nine tenths occur once, and the top ten carry 3% to 3.5%. Sequenced here: peripheral blood, sampled 28 days after the second AZD1222 dose. The source is an adult who received the AZD1222 COVID-19 vaccine.

This clone was detected only a few times. This chain uses TRBV9 with TRBJ1-5; 7 bases fit TRBD1. The germline CDR1 and CDR2 sequences are SGDLS and YYNGEE. The CDR3 is made up of 14 amino acids. The junction had 8 bases not matched to a gene; V was cut back by 4 bases and J by 7 bases. CDR3 residues: CASSPGQDGQPQHF. The CDR3 DNA sequence: TGTGCCAGCAGCCCCGGACAGGATGGACAGCCCCAGCATTTT.

The chain links TRBV7-2 to TRBJ2-5; 10 bases line up with TRBD2. The CDR3 is made up of 15 amino acids. V lost 3 bases to trimming and J lost 4 bases; unmatched junction nucleotides: 5. Per germline, CDR1 SGHTA and CDR2 FQGNSA. The CDR3 sequence is CASSLGSGRGETQYF. The CDR3 DNA reads TGTGCCAGCAGCTTGGGCAGCGGGAGGGGAGAGACCCAGTACTTC.

The chain uses TRBV11-2 and TRBJ1-2; unclear D gene. Germline V gene data show CDR1 as SGHAT and CDR2 as FQNNGV. The CDR3 totals 15 residues. Trimming stripped 5 bases from V and 5 bases from J, with 18 bases between. The CDR3: CASSRNYVDGYGYTF. The CDR3 nucleotides are TGTGCCAGCAGCCGGAACTATGTGGATGGTTATGGCTACACCTTC.

This sequence joins TRBV28 and TRBJ2-5; D might be TRBD1 (6 bases). CDR1 and CDR2 (germline): MDHEN, SYDVKM. Between the trimmed V and J ends, which lost 5 bases and 0 bases, there was a span of 19 bases. The CDR3 length is 17 residues. DNA for the CDR3: TGTGCCAGCAGTGTCCCGGGCCTTGGGACAAACCAAGAGACCCAGTACTTC. Amino acids: CASSVPGLGTNQETQYF.

There are a few counts of this clone. This chain uses TRBV5-1 with TRBJ2-2; D call uncertain. The CDR3 spans 16 residues. Germline loops: CDR1 SGHRS, CDR2 YFSETQ. Trimming pared 7 bases from V and 0 bases from J, leaving 16 bases between. CDR3 protein: CASRTGTTANTGELFF. Written as DNA, the CDR3 is TGCGCCAGCCGAACTGGAACGACCGCGAACACCGGGGAGCTGTTTTTT.

V gene TRBV28 combines with J gene TRBJ2-7; a possible D gene is TRBD1 (6 bases). CDR1 and CDR2 from the germline V gene are MDHEN and SYDVKM. Deletions cut 11 bases from V and 2 bases from J, with 19 bases between. CDR3 length: 14 residues. The CDR3 DNA reads as TGTGCCGCCGCCACGACAGGTTCTACCTACGAGCAGTACTTC. As protein: CAAATTGSTYEQYF.

The chain couples TRBV9 to TRBJ1-1, with a weak D call TRBD1 (5 bases). Between the trimmed V and J ends, which lost 1 base and 3 bases, there was a span of 16 bases. Germline V gene lookup returns CDR1 SGDLS and CDR2 YYNGEE. The CDR3 length is 16 residues. The CDR3 coding sequence is TGTGCCAGCAGCGTAACAGGATTGGTAGGGGACACTGAAGCTTTCTTT. This gives the protein CASSVTGLVGDTEAFF. Using reference TRBV9 and TRBJ1-1 for the parts outside the CDR3, the full variable domain is DSGVTQTPKHLITATGQRVTLRCSPRSGDLSVYWYQQSLDQGLQFLIQYYNGEERAKGNILERFSAQQFPDLHSELNLSSLELGDSALYFCASSVTGLVGDTEAFFGQGTRLTVV.

With regard to this clone: Other DNA variants within this sample encode the same CDR3. V is TRBV7-2 and J is TRBJ1-5; D is ambiguous. Trimming cost V 3 bases and J 5 bases, with 5 bases left between them. The CDR3 has 12 amino acids. The germline CDR1 and CDR2 sequences are SGHTA and FQGNSA. In nucleotides, the CDR3 is TGTGCCAGCAGCTTTGGGGATCAGCCCCAGCATTTT. Residues: CASSFGDQPQHF. The complete variable domain, with remaining parts taken from reference TRBV7-2 and TRBJ1-5, reads GAGVSQSPSNKVTEKGKDVELRCDPISGHTALYWYRQSLGQGLEFLIYFQGNSAPDKSGLPSDRFSAERTGGSVSTLTIQRTQQEDSAVYLCASSFGDQPQHFGDGTRLSIL.

The chain is built from TRBV5-4 and TRBJ1-4; no reliable D call. The CDR3 is 14 amino acids. The germline gives CDR1 SGHNT, CDR2 YYREEE (reference sequence). The germline V and J ends were trimmed by 0 bases and 8 bases, with 11 bases remaining between them. The CDR3 loop is CASSLEPRQEKLFF. The CDR3 DNA follows: TGTGCCAGCAGCTTGGAACCCCGCCAAGAAAAACTGTTTTTT.

V usage is TRBV2 and J usage is TRBJ2-1, with TRBD2 matching 13 bases. CDR1 and CDR2 from the germline V gene are SNHLY and FYNNEI. The V and J ends lost 7 bases and 0 bases, in that order; junction bases with no gene match: 12. The CDR3 consists of 19 residues. The CDR3 DNA reads as TGTGCCAGCAACGACCTAGGACTAGCGGGGGTGAGCTCCTACAATGAGCAGTTCTTC. The encoded protein is CASNDLGLAGVSSYNEQFF.

The rearrangement uses TRBV6-2 or TRBV6-3 and TRBJ1-1; 10 bases match TRBD1. This CDR3 is 15 amino acids long. Germline CDR1 and CDR2: MNHEY and SVGEGT. With 5 bases clipped from V and 0 bases from J, the junction kept 3 bases outside the gene matches. The CDR3 sequence is CASSVTGGMNTEAFF. The DNA for the CDR3 is TGTGCCAGCAGTGTGACAGGGGGCATGAACACTGAAGCTTTCTTT.

The chain joins TRBV27 to TRBJ2-7; TRBD1 is a possible D gene (5 bases). Per the germline V gene, CDR1 is MNHEY and CDR2 is SMNVEV (reference sequence). The CDR3 runs 14 residues. Trimming took 2 bases from V and 4 from J, leaving 12 bases between them. The CDR3 is CASSLVTASYEQYF. For the CDR3, the DNA is TGTGCCAGCAGTTTAGTGACAGCCTCATACGAGCAGTACTTC.

Points on this clone: Additional DNA sequences in this sample encode the identical CDR3. This rearrangement joins TRBV18 to TRBJ1-1; 9 positions agree with TRBD1. Germline CDR1 reads KGHSH; CDR2 reads LQKENI. J gave up 4 bases and V 2 bases, and 2 bases lay outside the gene matches. CDR3 length: 14 amino acids. The CDR3 DNA reads TGTGCCAGCTCACCAACAGGGGGCCTCACTGAAGCTTTCTTT. It specifies CASSPTGGLTEAFF.

This clone was recorded only once. The rearrangement links TRBV12-3 or TRBV12-4 to TRBJ2-5; no clear D. Trimming stripped 7 bases from V and 5 bases from J, with 14 bases between. This CDR3 is built from 13 residues. As DNA, the CDR3 is TGTGCCAGCACCCCTGGGTATACTGAGACCCAGTACTTC. It specifies CASTPGYTETQYF.

The V call is TRBV9, the J call TRBJ2-1, with D uncertain. Trimming took off 0 bases at V and 4 bases at J, with 8 bases between the two ends. The CDR3 extends over 14 amino acids. CDR1 is SGDLS and CDR2 is YYNGEE in the germline V gene. The CDR3 protein is CASSVVGDYNEQFF. The CDR3 bases are TGTGCCAGCAGCGTAGTTGGGGATTACAATGAGCAGTTCTTC.